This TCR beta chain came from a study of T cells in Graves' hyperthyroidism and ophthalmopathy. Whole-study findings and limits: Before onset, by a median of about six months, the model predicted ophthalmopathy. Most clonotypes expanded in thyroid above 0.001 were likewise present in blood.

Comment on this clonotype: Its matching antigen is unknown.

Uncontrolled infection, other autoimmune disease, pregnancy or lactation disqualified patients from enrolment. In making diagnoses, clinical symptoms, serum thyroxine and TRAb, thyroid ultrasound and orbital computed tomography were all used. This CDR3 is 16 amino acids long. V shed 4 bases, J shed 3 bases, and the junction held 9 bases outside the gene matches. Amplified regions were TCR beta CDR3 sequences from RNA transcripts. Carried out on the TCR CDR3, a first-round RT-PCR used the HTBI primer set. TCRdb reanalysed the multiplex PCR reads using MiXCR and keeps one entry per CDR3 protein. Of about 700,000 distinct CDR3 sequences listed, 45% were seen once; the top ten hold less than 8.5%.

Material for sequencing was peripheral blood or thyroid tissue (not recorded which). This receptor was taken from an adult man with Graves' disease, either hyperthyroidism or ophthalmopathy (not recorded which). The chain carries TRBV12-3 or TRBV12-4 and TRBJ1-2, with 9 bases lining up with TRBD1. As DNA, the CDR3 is TGTGCCAGCAGTTACCGACCGGGACAGGGTGACTATGGCTACACCTTC. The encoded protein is CASSYRPGQGDYGYTF.